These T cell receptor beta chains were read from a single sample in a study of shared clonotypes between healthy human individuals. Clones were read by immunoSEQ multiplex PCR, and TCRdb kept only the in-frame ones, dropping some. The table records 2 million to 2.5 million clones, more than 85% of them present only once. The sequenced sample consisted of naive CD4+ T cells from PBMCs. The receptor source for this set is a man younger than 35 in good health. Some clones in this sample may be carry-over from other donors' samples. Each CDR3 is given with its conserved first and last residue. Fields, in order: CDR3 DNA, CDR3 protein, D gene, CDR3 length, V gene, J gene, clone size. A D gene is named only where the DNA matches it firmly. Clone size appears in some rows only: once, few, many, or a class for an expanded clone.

DNA: TGTGCCAGCAGCTTGGAACAGCGGGGCTCCTACGAGCAGTACTTC; CDR3: CASSLEQRGSYEQYF; D: TRBD2; length: 15; V: TRBV7-8; J: TRBJ2-7; size: NA
DNA: TGTGCCAGCAGTGAAGTCCCGGGCTATGGCTACACCTTC; CDR3: CASSEVPGYGYTF; D: NA; length: 13; V: TRBV6-1; J: TRBJ1-2; size: NA
DNA: TGTGCCATCAGCGACGGAATCTCTAGCACAGATACGCAGTATTTT; CDR3: CAISDGISSTDTQYF; D: NA; length: 15; V: TRBV10-3; J: TRBJ2-3; size: NA
DNA: TGTGCCAGCAGTGAAGGACTAGCGGGAGGGTTGGAGACCCAGTACTTC; CDR3: CASSEGLAGGLETQYF; D: TRBD2; length: 16; V: TRBV6-1; J: TRBJ2-5; size: NA
DNA: TGTGCCAGCACACTAAGCCGGGGAGTTAGTGTGGAGACCCAGTACTTC; CDR3: CASTLSRGVSVETQYF; D: NA; length: 16; V: TRBV28; J: TRBJ2-5; size: NA
DNA: TGTGCCAGCAGCAAGGGCCTTGGGAACCAAGAGACCCAGTACTTC; CDR3: CASSKGLGNQETQYF; D: NA; length: 15; V: TRBV16; J: TRBJ2-5; size: NA
DNA: TGTGCCAGCAGCCCCCGACCGGGACTAGCGGGAGTGAATGAGCAGTTCTTC; CDR3: CASSPRPGLAGVNEQFF; D: TRBD2; length: 17; V: TRBV11-2; J: TRBJ2-1; size: NA
DNA: TGTGCCAGCAGCTTCAGTTCTAGCACAGATACGCAGTATTTT; CDR3: CASSFSSSTDTQYF; D: NA; length: 14; V: TRBV7-2; J: TRBJ2-3; size: NA
DNA: TGCGCCAGCAGCGGCGGGACGTCGAACACCGGGGAGCTGTTTTTT; CDR3: CASSGGTSNTGELFF; D: NA; length: 15; V: TRBV5-1; J: TRBJ2-2; size: NA
DNA: TGTGCCAGCAGCCAAGATCGGACGGGGTCCGAGCAGTACTTC; CDR3: CASSQDRTGSEQYF; D: NA; length: 14; V: TRBV4-2; J: TRBJ2-7; size: few
DNA: TGTGCCAGCAGTCTAGACAAAACCGGGGAGCTGTTTTTT; CDR3: CASSLDKTGELFF; D: NA; length: 13; V: TRBV28; J: TRBJ2-2; size: NA